The 22 T cell receptor beta chains below were found in one sample sequenced in a study of blood T cell repertoires in COVID-19. Assay: immunoSEQ multiplex PCR; the TCRdb copy retains only in-frame clones and omits some. The table lists roughly 150,000 clones, approximately 91% of them singletons. Sequencing used peripheral blood. The receptors shown here come from a man between 18 and 35 years old with COVID-19, enrolled during active disease.

The V call is TRBV6-5, the J call TRBJ2-1; possibly TRBD1 for D (6 bases). Trimming removed 6 bases from V and 7 bases from J, with 16 bases in between. Germline V gene data show CDR1 as MNHEY and CDR2 as SVGAGI. The CDR3 is 14 residues long. CDR3 sequence (DNA): TGTGCCAGCAGGGAGACAGGCCTAGGGAATGAGCAGTTCTTC. It encodes CASRETGLGNEQFF.

The rearrangement joins TRBV3-1 (or the pseudogene TRBV3-2) to TRBJ1-2; D is ambiguous. From germline, CDR1 is LGHDT and CDR2 YNNKEL (reference sequence). V shed 4 bases and J shed 2 bases, with 8 bases lying between them. This CDR3 is 13 amino acids long. The CDR3 sequence: CASSRAENYGYTF. In nucleotides, the CDR3 is TGTGCCAGCAGCCGCGCGGAGAACTATGGCTACACCTTC.

The rearrangement uses TRBV11-1 and TRBJ2-1, with D possibly being TRBD2 (6 bases). The germline CDR1 and CDR2 sequences are SGHAT and FQDESV (reference sequence). CDR3 length equals 12 residues. The V gene lost 5 bases and the J gene lost 10 bases, with 12 bases spanning the gap. The CDR3 DNA is TGTGCCAGCAGCCAGAGTGGGGGGGAGCAGTTCTTC. Its translation: CASSQSGGEQFF. The complete variable domain, with remaining parts taken from reference TRBV11-1 and TRBJ2-1, reads EAEVAQSPRYKITEKSQAVAFWCDPISGHATLYWYRQILGQGPELLVQFQDESVVDDSQLPKDRFSAERLKGVDSTLKIQPAELGDSAMYLCASSQSGGEQFFGPGTRLTVL.

The rearrangement joins TRBV18 to TRBJ2-7; D remains ambiguous. This CDR3 comprises 14 residues. V lost 6 bases and J lost 2, with 14 bases in between. CDR1 is KGHSH and CDR2 is LQKENI in the germline V gene. DNA of the CDR3: TGTGCCAGCTCGGTGAAGCTCTTCCCCTACGAGCAGTACTTC. Protein product: CASSVKLFPYEQYF.

The CDR3: CASSLVSSYNEQFF. DNA of the CDR3: TGTGCCAGCAGCCTAGTGTCTTCCTACAATGAGCAGTTCTTC. This chain joins TRBV7-9 and TRBJ2-1, with D uncertain. CDR1 is SEHNR, CDR2 FQNEAQ, per germline (reference sequence). Trimming took 5 bases from V and 1 from J, leaving 9 bases between them. CDR3 length: 14 amino acids.

This clone came up once. The rearrangement links TRBV15 to TRBJ2-7, with 7 positions matching TRBD1. In germline, CDR1 is LNHNV, CDR2 YYDKDF (reference sequence). This CDR3 region has 12 residues. Trimming took 4 bases from V and 6 from J; bases not matched to a gene: 3. CDR3 amino acids: CATSKDRREQYF. For the CDR3, the DNA is TGTGCCACCAGCAAGGACAGGCGCGAGCAGTACTTC. The full variable domain, completed using reference TRBV15 and TRBJ2-7, is DAMVIQNPRYQVTQFGKPVTLSCSQTLNHNVMYWYQQKSSQAPKLLFHYYDKDFNNEADTPDNFQSRRPNTSFCFLDIRSPGLGDTAMYLCATSKDRREQYFGPGTRLTVT.

This clone was found once. The chain links TRBV13 to TRBJ2-1; 8 positions match TRBD2. Germline CDR1 reads PRHDT; CDR2 reads FYEKMQ (reference sequence). With 5 bases clipped from V and 8 bases from J, the junction kept 11 bases outside the gene matches. This CDR3 region has 15 residues. The CDR3 reads CASSPGTRGSHEQFF. The CDR3 DNA reads TGTGCCAGCAGCCCCGGGACTAGGGGCTCCCATGAGCAGTTCTTC.

This clone occurred once. The chain recombines TRBV28 with TRBJ2-3, with D perhaps TRBD2 (5 bases). V lost 7 bases and J lost 6, with 14 bases in between. The CDR3 runs to 13 residues. Per the germline V gene, CDR1 is MDHEN and CDR2 is SYDVKM. DNA for the CDR3: TGTGCCAGCAACCCGCCCCCGGGGGATACGCAGTATTTT. It specifies CASNPPPGDTQYF.

Only one count was recorded for this clone. The chain employs TRBV27 and TRBJ2-1, with TRBD1 identical over 7 bases. Germline trimming cut 5 bases from V and 15 bases from J; bases unmatched to any gene: 7. This CDR3 is built from 11 residues. Germline-derived CDR1 and CDR2 are MNHEY and SMNVEV (reference sequence). The CDR3 DNA reads as TGTGCCAGCAGTAAAAACAGGGGTTGGTTCTTC. It is translated as CASSKNRGWFF.

This chain links TRBV27 with TRBJ1-2; D gene uncertain. Per germline, CDR1 MNHEY and CDR2 SMNVEV (reference sequence). V was pared by 5 bases and J by 8 bases, with 15 bases between. CDR3 length: 13 amino acids. The CDR3 region has the DNA TGTGCCAGCAGTCGACTTCCTGAGGGCGGCTACACCTTC. This translates into CASSRLPEGGYTF.

V usage is TRBV19 and J usage is TRBJ2-2; D possibly corresponds to TRBD2 (6 bases). The CDR3 runs 16 residues. Trimming stripped 6 bases from V and 2 bases from J, with 16 bases between. From germline, CDR1 is LNHDA and CDR2 SQIVND (reference sequence). In DNA, the CDR3 is TGTGCCAGTAGAAATTTGGGGACTCCAAACACCGGGGAGCTGTTTTTT. Translating gives CASRNLGTPNTGELFF.

V and J are TRBV27 and TRBJ1-5; TRBD1 aligns across 8 bases. There are 15 residues in the CDR3. After removal of 3 bases from V and 7 bases from J, the junction contained 8 bases not matched to a gene. Germline CDR1 reads MNHEY; CDR2 reads SMNVEV (reference sequence). The CDR3 coding sequence is TGTGCCAGCAGTTTCCCAGACAGGGGTTTACAGCCCCAGCATTTT. This codes for CASSFPDRGLQPQHF.

The chain recombines TRBV6-5 with TRBJ1-5, with D hard to call. CDR3 length equals 13 residues. Trimming cost V 6 bases and J 2 bases, with 8 bases left between them. Germline loops: CDR1 MNHEY, CDR2 SVGAGI. The DNA of the CDR3 is TGTGCCAGCAGCTTCCCGGGCAATCAGCCCCAGCATTTT. It codes for CASSFPGNQPQHF.

The chain uses TRBV9 and TRBJ1-3; D might be TRBD1 (6 bases). The CDR3 is made up of 14 amino acids. Germline V gene data show CDR1 as SGDLS and CDR2 as YYNGEE. The V end lost 7 bases, the J end lost 0 bases, and 11 bases lay between the germline ends. DNA of the CDR3: TGTGCCAGCGCAGGGGTGAGCTCTGGAAACACCATATATTTT. Translated, it gives CASAGVSSGNTIYF.

The chain employs TRBV28 and TRBJ1-2, with D possibly being TRBD1 (6 bases). The CDR3 extends over 13 amino acids. Germline V gene lookup returns CDR1 MDHEN and CDR2 SYDVKM. V lost 5 bases, J lost 7 bases, and 14 bases lay in between. CDR3 loop: CASSPRDTPGYTF. CDR3 in DNA: TGTGCCAGCAGTCCCCGGGACACTCCTGGCTACACCTTC.

The chain recombines TRBV9 with TRBJ2-3; the match to TRBD2 covers 10 bases. Germline-derived CDR1 and CDR2 are SGDLS and YYNGEE. V trimming: 3 bases; J trimming: 2 bases; junction bases outside the gene matches: 12. This CDR3 has 18 amino acids. The DNA of the CDR3 is TGTGCCAGCAGCGAGGATGCAGGTAGCGGGAGGTCCACAGATACGCAGTATTTT. Protein product: CASSEDAGSGRSTDTQYF.

The genes are TRBV7-2 and TRBJ2-7, with 8 bases aligning to TRBD2. The CDR3 sequence is 14 residues long. Germline assignment: CDR1 SGHTA and CDR2 FQGNSA. V shed 3 bases, J shed 0 bases, and the junction held 1 base outside the gene matches. This chain's CDR3 is CASSLGLGSYEQYF. CDR3 nucleotides: TGTGCCAGCAGCTTGGGACTAGGCTCCTACGAGCAGTACTTC.

CDR3 bases: TGTGCCAGCAGCTTAACGGGAGGGGGCACAGATACGCAGTATTTT. It codes for CASSLTGGGTDTQYF. The chain couples TRBV7-2 to TRBJ2-3, with TRBD2 matching over 8 bases. The CDR3 spans 15 residues. From germline, CDR1 is SGHTA and CDR2 FQGNSA. V lost 2 bases, J lost 1 base, and 2 bases stayed unmatched.

About this clone itself: The same CDR3 can be traced to other DNA sequences in this sample. The chain carries TRBV7-2 and TRBJ2-7; weak D call: TRBD2 (6 bases). The germline V and J ends were trimmed by 2 bases and 2 bases, with 10 bases remaining between them. Looked up from germline, CDR1 is SGHTA and CDR2 is FQGNSA. The CDR3 extends over 14 amino acids. The CDR3 here is CASSLRREPYEQYF. CDR3 nucleotide sequence: TGTGCCAGCAGCTTAAGGCGGGAACCCTACGAGCAGTACTTC.

The CDR3 DNA reads as TGTGCCAGCAGCCTAGACAGGGTTCTCTCCTACGAGCAGTACTTC. Its translation is CASSLDRVLSYEQYF. The chain carries TRBV6-5 and TRBJ2-7, with 7 positions matching TRBD1. Germline lookup yields CDR1 MNHEY and CDR2 SVGAGI. V was clipped by 6 bases and J by 0 bases; unmatched bases: 8. The CDR3 runs 15 residues.

V and J are TRBV7-2 and TRBJ1-5; 8 positions agree with TRBD1. The CDR3 is 15 amino acids. V trimming: 5 bases; J trimming: 6 bases; junction bases outside the gene matches: 9. Germline V gene sequence: CDR1 SGHTA, CDR2 FQGNSA. For the CDR3, the DNA is TGTGCCAGCAGCCCCCAGACAGGGGTTATTCAGCCCCAGCATTTT. Its protein is CASSPQTGVIQPQHF.

Of note for this clone: The junction departs from the called germline gene at one end, perhaps through a read error. The CDR3 sequence: CASSIAGAGGPSEQFF. DNA for the CDR3: TGTGCCAGCAGCATAGCCGGCGCGGGAGGGCCGTCTGAGCAGTTCTTC. J is TRBJ2-1 and V is TRBV7-8, with 9 bases matching TRBD2. CDR1 and CDR2 (germline): SGHVS, FQNEAQ. The CDR3 covers 16 residues.